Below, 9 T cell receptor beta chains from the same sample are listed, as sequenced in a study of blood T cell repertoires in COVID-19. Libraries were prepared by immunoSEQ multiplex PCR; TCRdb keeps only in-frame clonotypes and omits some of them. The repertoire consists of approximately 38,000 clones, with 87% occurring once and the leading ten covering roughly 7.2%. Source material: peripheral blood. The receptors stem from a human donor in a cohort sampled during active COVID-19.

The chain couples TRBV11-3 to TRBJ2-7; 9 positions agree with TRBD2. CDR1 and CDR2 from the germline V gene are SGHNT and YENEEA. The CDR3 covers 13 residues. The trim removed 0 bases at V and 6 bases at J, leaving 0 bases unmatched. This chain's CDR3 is CASSLEAGGEQYF. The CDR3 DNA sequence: TGTGCCAGCAGCTTAGAAGCGGGGGGCGAGCAGTACTTC.

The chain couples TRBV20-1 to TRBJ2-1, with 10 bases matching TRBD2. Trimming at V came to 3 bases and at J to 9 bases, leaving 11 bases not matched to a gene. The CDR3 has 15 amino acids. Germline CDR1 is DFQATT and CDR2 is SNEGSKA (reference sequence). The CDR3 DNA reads TGCAGTGCTAGTGAGTTAGCTAGCGGGAGCTTTGAGCAGTTCTTC. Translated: CSASELASGSFEQFF.

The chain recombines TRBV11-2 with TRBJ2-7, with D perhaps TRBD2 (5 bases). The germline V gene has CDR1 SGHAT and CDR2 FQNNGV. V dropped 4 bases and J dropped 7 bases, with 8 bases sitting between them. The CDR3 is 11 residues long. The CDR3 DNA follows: TGTGCCAGCAGCTCCCCGGGGGAGCAGTACTTC. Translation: CASSSPGEQYF.

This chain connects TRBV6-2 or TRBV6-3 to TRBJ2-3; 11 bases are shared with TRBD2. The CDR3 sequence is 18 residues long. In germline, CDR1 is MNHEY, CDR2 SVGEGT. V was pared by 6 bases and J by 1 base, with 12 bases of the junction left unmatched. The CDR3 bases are TGTGCCAGCAGCTCGCTAGCGGGGGGCCTCCTCGGCACAGATACGCAGTATTTT. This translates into CASSSLAGGLLGTDTQYF.

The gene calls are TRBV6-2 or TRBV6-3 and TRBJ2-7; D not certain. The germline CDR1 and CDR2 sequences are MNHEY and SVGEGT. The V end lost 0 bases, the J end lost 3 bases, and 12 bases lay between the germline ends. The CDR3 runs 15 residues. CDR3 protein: CASSYSRNPLYEQYF. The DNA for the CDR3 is TGTGCCAGCAGTTACTCCAGGAATCCTCTCTACGAGCAGTACTTC.

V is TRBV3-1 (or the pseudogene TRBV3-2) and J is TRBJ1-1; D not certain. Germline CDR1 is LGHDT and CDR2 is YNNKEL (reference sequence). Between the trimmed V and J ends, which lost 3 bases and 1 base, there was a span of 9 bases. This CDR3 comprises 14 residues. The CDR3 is CASSHDRGNTEAFF. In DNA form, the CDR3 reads TGTGCCAGCAGCCACGACCGGGGGAACACTGAAGCTTTCTTT.

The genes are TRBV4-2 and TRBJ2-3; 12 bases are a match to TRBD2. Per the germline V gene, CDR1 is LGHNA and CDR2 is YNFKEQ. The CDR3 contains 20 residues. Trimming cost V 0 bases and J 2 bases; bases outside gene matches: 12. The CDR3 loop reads CASSQDLWLAGGHNTDTQYF. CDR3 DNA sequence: TGTGCCAGCAGCCAAGATCTCTGGCTAGCGGGGGGGCACAACACAGATACGCAGTATTTT.

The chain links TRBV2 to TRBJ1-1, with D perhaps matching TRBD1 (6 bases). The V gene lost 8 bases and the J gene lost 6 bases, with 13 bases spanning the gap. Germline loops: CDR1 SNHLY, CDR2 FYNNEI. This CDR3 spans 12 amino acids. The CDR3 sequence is CASSRAGAEAFF. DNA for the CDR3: TGTGCCAGCTCTAGAGCAGGGGCTGAAGCTTTCTTT.

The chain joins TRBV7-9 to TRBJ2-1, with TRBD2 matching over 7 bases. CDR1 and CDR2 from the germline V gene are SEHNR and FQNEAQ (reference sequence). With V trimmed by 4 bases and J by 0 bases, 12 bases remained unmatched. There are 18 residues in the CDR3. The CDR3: CASSSPRREIGSYNEQFF. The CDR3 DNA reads TGTGCCAGCAGCTCCCCCCGGCGGGAGATAGGCTCCTACAATGAGCAGTTCTTC.